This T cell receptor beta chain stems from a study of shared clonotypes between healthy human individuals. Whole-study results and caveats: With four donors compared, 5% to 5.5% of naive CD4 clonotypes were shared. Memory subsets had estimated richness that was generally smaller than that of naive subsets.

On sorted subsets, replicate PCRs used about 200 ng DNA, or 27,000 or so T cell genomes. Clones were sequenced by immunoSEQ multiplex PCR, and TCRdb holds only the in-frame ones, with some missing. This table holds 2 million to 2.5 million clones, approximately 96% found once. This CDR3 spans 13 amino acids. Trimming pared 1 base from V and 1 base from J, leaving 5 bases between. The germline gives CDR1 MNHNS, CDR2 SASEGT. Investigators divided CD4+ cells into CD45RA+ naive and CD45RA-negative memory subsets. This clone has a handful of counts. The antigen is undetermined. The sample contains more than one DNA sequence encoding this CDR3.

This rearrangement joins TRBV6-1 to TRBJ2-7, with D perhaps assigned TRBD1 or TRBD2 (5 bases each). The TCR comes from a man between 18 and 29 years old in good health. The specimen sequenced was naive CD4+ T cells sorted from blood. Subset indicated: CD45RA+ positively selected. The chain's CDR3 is CASSEGGSYEQYF. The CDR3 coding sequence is TGTGCCAGCAGTGAAGGGGGGTCCTACGAGCAGTACTTC.